Below are 6 T cell receptor beta chains sequenced from a single sample in a study of identical twins. TCRdb reprocessed the 5' RACE reads via MiXCR and lists one record per CDR3 protein. Here the sample spans 600,000 to 800,000 distinct CDR3 sequences, around 20% being singletons. These data were likewise used in another study, on T cells expressing NK-cell markers.

The specimen was PBMCs. These receptors were obtained from a woman between 18 and 30 years old in good health.

This clonotype was seen a few times. CDR3 DNA: TGTGCCAGCAGTTACCTCAGCCACAATCAGCCCCAGCATTTT. Protein product: CASSYLSHNQPQHF. J is TRBJ1-5 and V is TRBV6-2 or TRBV6-3, with D unresolved. The CDR3 is 14 residues long. Trimming left V 2 bases short and J 3 bases short, with 8 bases between. Germline loops: CDR1 MNHEY, CDR2 SVGEGT.

This clonotype was detected only a few times. The chain employs TRBV27 and TRBJ1-2; D unclear. V was trimmed by 4 bases and J by 8 bases, leaving 17 bases between them. The germline V gene has CDR1 MNHEY and CDR2 SMNVEV (reference sequence). This CDR3 is built from 14 residues. The CDR3 reads CASSWTHGREGYTF. CDR3 DNA sequence: TGTGCCAGCAGTTGGACCCACGGTCGGGAGGGCTACACCTTC.

Written as DNA, the CDR3 is TGTGCCAGCAGCTTGCCGACAGACGTTTGGAGCTCTGGGGCCAACGTCCTGACTTTC. Translating it yields CASSLPTDVWSSGANVLTF. V gene TRBV11-2 combines with J gene TRBJ2-6; perhaps TRBD1 as D (5 bases). CDR1 is SGHAT, CDR2 FQNNGV, per germline. The CDR3 runs to 19 residues. The V and J ends lost 3 bases and 0 bases respectively, with 18 bases between them. Full variable domain (missing parts from reference TRBV11-2 and TRBJ2-6): EAGVAQSPRYKIIEKRQSVAFWCNPISGHATLYWYQQILGQGPKLLIQFQNNGVVDDSQLPKDRFSAERLKGVDSTLKIQPAKLEDSAVYLCASSLPTDVWSSGANVLTFGAGSRLTVL.

J is TRBJ2-3 and V is TRBV4-2, with 7 bases that match TRBD2. J was trimmed by 0 bases and V by 1 base; bases with no gene match: 7. This CDR3 comprises 17 residues. The germline CDR1 and CDR2 sequences are LGHNA and YNFKEQ. The CDR3 region is CASSQGASGPSTDTQYF. DNA for the CDR3: TGTGCCAGCAGCCAAGGGGCTAGCGGCCCTAGCACAGATACGCAGTATTTT.

The chain carries TRBV20-1 and TRBJ1-5, with D unclear. This CDR3 is 14 amino acids long. Between the trimmed V and J ends, which lost 3 bases and 1 base, there was a span of 10 bases. From germline, CDR1 is DFQATT and CDR2 SNEGSKA (reference sequence). CDR3 sequence (DNA): TGCAGTGCTAGTAGGCGGTGGAGCAATCAGCCCCAGCATTTT. Translating gives CSASRRWSNQPQHF.

This rearrangement joins TRBV12-3 or TRBV12-4 to TRBJ1-2, with D perhaps TRBD1 (5 bases). The CDR3 spans 16 residues. V was cut by 3 bases and J by 8 bases, with 22 bases left in between. DNA for the CDR3: TGTGCCAGCAGTTTGGGCCCCGCAGGGACCTTGGGAGGCTACACCTTC. It yields the protein CASSLGPAGTLGGYTF.